These T cell receptor beta chains were read from a single sample in a study of cytotoxic CD8 clonotypes in ibrutinib-treated CLL. The data were produced by immunoSEQ multiplex PCR, yet TCRdb's version contains in-frame clones alone and is incomplete. The sample lists about 130,000 clones; 80% to 90% were seen once. The sample consisted of PBMCs, taken after 24 months of ibrutinib treatment. These TCRs come from a human donor with chronic lymphocytic leukemia. Both conserved end residues are part of each CDR3. The order of the fields is V gene, D gene, clone size, CDR3 length, J gene, CDR3 DNA, CDR3 protein. D genes are given only for firm matches. The size of a clone is reported for some rows only, either as once, few or many, or as a class for expanded clones.

>TRBV5-1|NA|NA|16|TRBJ1-1
TGCGCCAGCAGCTTGGCCCTCGGACAGCTGAACACTGAAGCTTTCTTT
CASSLALGQLNTEAFF
>TRBV4-1|NA|once|15|TRBJ2-7
TGCGCCAGCAGCCAAGGGTGGGACCTCACCTACGAGCAGTACTTC
CASSQGWDLTYEQYF
>TRBV27|TRBD1|NA|15|TRBJ2-7
TGTGCCAGCAGTCCTTCCCGGGACAGCCCCTACGAGCAGTACTTC
CASSPSRDSPYEQYF
>TRBV15|TRBD1|NA|16|TRBJ2-1
TGTGCCACCAGCTCCTCGACAGGGGGTTCCTACAATGAGCAGTTCTTC
CATSSSTGGSYNEQFF
>TRBV18|TRBD1|once|16|TRBJ2-1
TGTGCCAGCTCATCACGGACAGGGAATACGGGCAATGAGCAGTTCTTC
CASSSRTGNTGNEQFF
>TRBV27|TRBD1|NA|13|TRBJ1-2
TGTGCCAGCAGTTTTCGGACAGGGCAAGGCTACACCTTC
CASSFRTGQGYTF
>TRBV18|TRBD1|once|14|TRBJ2-1
TGTGCCAGCTCCGTCGACAGGGACTACAATGAGCAGTTCTTC
CASSVDRDYNEQFF
>TRBV7-3|NA|NA|15|TRBJ2-5
TGTGCCAGCAGCCCGGGGTCCCGGCCGGGGGAGACCCAGTACTTC
CASSPGSRPGETQYF
>TRBV30|TRBD1|NA|14|TRBJ1-2
TGTGCCTGGAGTGAGAGGACAGGGGTTCGTGGCTACACCTTC
CAWSERTGVRGYTF
>TRBV28|NA|NA|14|TRBJ2-7
TGTGCCAGCAGTTTGGCGTCAGGAGACTACGAGCAGTACTTC
CASSLASGDYEQYF
>TRBV6-6|NA|NA|15|TRBJ1-4
TGTGCCAGCAGTTACACGACACCAACTAATGAAAAACTGTTTTTT
CASSYTTPTNEKLFF
>TRBV27|NA|NA|15|TRBJ2-2
TGTGCCAGCAGTTCCCTTGGCGGGAACACCGGGGAGCTGTTTTTT
CASSSLGGNTGELFF
>TRBV4-2|TRBD1|NA|18|TRBJ1-2
TGTGCCAGCAGCCAAGATCAGGCAGGGGGGGGATACCTCTATGGCTACACCTTC
CASSQDQAGGGYLYGYTF
>TRBV5-1|NA|NA|16|TRBJ2-1
TGCGCCAGCAGCTTGGCCCCCCAGGATCTATGGAATGAGCAGTTCTTC
CASSLAPQDLWNEQFF
>TRBV4-3|TRBD1|NA|17|TRBJ1-1
TGCGCCAGCAGCCTTGAGGGGACAGGGGGCGCGGGGGCTGAAGCTTTCTTT
CASSLEGTGGAGAEAFF
>TRBV5-1|NA|NA|14|TRBJ1-5
TGCGCCAGCAGCTTGAAGGACCCGAATCAGCCCCAGCATTTT
CASSLKDPNQPQHF
>TRBV19|NA|NA|14|TRBJ1-2
TGTGCCAGTAGCCCCACGGGGCGCATTTATGGCTACACCTTC
CASSPTGRIYGYTF
>TRBV9|TRBD1|NA|16|TRBJ1-6
TGTGCCAGCAGCGCAGGGGGGGACGGCAGTACGGGACCCCTCCACTTT
CASSAGGDGSTGPLHF
>TRBV4-3|TRBD2|once|20|TRBJ2-2
TGCGCCAGCAGCCAAGATACAGCGGGAGGACAGAGCGCGAACACCGGGGAGCTGTTTTTT
CASSQDTAGGQSANTGELFF
>TRBV28|TRBD2|NA|18|TRBJ2-4
TGTGCCAGCAATATGGGCGGGGGGCCCGTCCTAGCCAAAAACATTCAGTACTTC
CASNMGGGPVLAKNIQYF
>TRBV7-3|NA|NA|13|TRBJ2-1
TGTGCCAGCAGCTTAACGCCTCGTGATGAGCAGTTCTTC
CASSLTPRDEQFF
>TRBV4-2|NA|NA|14|TRBJ2-5
TGTGCCAGCAGCCTAGCCACTCCCCAAGAGACCCAGTACTTC
CASSLATPQETQYF
>TRBV19|TRBD1|NA|16|TRBJ1-5
TGTGCCAGTAGTATCGACAGGGCTCATAGCAATCAGCCCCAGCATTTT
CASSIDRAHSNQPQHF
>TRBV5-1|NA|many|12|TRBJ1-2
TGCGCCAGCAGCTTGGAGCGGGCCAACTACACCTTC
CASSLERANYTF
>TRBV7-2|NA|NA|13|TRBJ1-1
TGTGCCAGCAGGGAATTCACAGGTGCTGAAGCTTTCTTT
CASREFTGAEAFF
>TRBV2|NA|NA|15|TRBJ1-2
TGTGCCAGCAGCCTAGTACAGGGTTTTTCATATGGCTACACCTTC
CASSLVQGFSYGYTF
>TRBV7-3|NA|once|16|TRBJ1-4
TGTGCCAGCAGCAGGGGGACGTCTGCAACTAATGAAAAACTGTTTTTT
CASSRGTSATNEKLFF
>TRBV6-5|NA|NA|15|TRBJ2-7
TGTGCCAGCAGTTACTCGGGTACAGGACCCTACGAGCAGTACTTC
CASSYSGTGPYEQYF
>TRBV6-6|NA|NA|13|TRBJ1-1
TGTGCCAGCAGTTACGGGAGTAGGACTGAAGCTTTCTTT
CASSYGSRTEAFF
>TRBV7-9|NA|NA|15|TRBJ1-3
TGTGCCAGCTCGGAGCGGACGGTCTCTGGAAACACCATATATTTT
CASSERTVSGNTIYF
>TRBV10-3|NA|NA|17|TRBJ2-3
TGTGCCATCAGTGAGTCGACTCGCGGGGGCCACACAGATACGCAGTATTTT
CAISESTRGGHTDTQYF
>TRBV5-6|NA|NA|18|TRBJ1-2
TGTGCCAGCAGCTGGGACGTGCGATCGGGCAGGGGTCCCGATGGCTACACCTTC
CASSWDVRSGRGPDGYTF
>TRBV13|NA|NA|15|TRBJ2-2
TGTGCCAGCAGCTTACCGGGACTTAGCACCGGGGAGCTGTTTTTT
CASSLPGLSTGELFF
>TRBV14|TRBD1|NA|13|TRBJ2-7
TGTGCCAGCAGCCAAACAACTCCGGGACAGAAGTACTTC
CASSQTTPGQKYF
>TRBV28|NA|NA|12|TRBJ2-3
TGTGCCAGCATGAGGGGCACAGATACGCAGTATTTT
CASMRGTDTQYF
>TRBV2|TRBD2|NA|16|TRBJ2-1
TGTGCCAGCAGTGAAGTAGCGGGAGGCCACTACAATGAGCAGTTCTTC
CASSEVAGGHYNEQFF
>TRBV5-4|TRBD1|NA|17|TRBJ2-4
TGTGCCAGCAGCTGGGGGGGGACAGGGAAAGGCAAAAACATTCAGTACTTC
CASSWGGTGKGKNIQYF
>TRBV5-1|NA|NA|18|TRBJ2-3
TGCGCCAGCAGCTTGGCCAAGCGGAGAGATCTAAGCACAGATACGCAGTATTTT
CASSLAKRRDLSTDTQYF
>TRBV7-2|NA|NA|14|TRBJ2-2
TGTGCCAGCAGCTTAGAGGAGGGGATCGGGGAGCTGTTTTTT
CASSLEEGIGELFF
>TRBV5-1|NA|NA|15|TRBJ1-2
TGCGCCAGCAGCTCGGACAGTACCTCGAACTATGGCTACACCTTC
CASSSDSTSNYGYTF
>TRBV4-3|NA|NA|13|TRBJ1-2
TGCGCCAGCAGCCAAGCGGGGGACCCCCGGTGGACCTTC
CASSQAGDPRWTF
>TRBV19|TRBD1|NA|15|TRBJ2-7
TGTGCCAGTAGTATACAACAGGGGGTTGTATACGAGCAGTACTTC
CASSIQQGVVYEQYF
>TRBV28|TRBD1|once|14|TRBJ1-2
TGTGCCAGCAGGGTCCCAGGGGGCGGCTATGGCTACACCTTC
CASRVPGGGYGYTF
>TRBV5-1|NA|NA|13|TRBJ2-7
TGCGCCAGCAGCTTGGAGAGTCGGGGCGAGCAGTACTTC
CASSLESRGEQYF
>TRBV7-9|TRBD1|NA|15|TRBJ2-5
TGTGCCAGCAGCTCCCCGGGACAGGGAGCGAAGACCCAGTACTTC
CASSSPGQGAKTQYF
>TRBV7-2|TRBD2|NA|19|TRBJ2-3
TGTGCCAGCAGCTTAGGTGTCCTAGCGGGAAGAAACCGCGCAGATACGCAGTATTTT
CASSLGVLAGRNRADTQYF
>TRBV6-5|TRBD2|NA|14|TRBJ2-3
TGTGCCAGCAGTTACAGGACTAGCGGTGATACGCAGTATTTT
CASSYRTSGDTQYF